The subject of this entry is one T cell receptor beta chain. Its specificity is unknown. After removal of 7 bases from V and 3 bases from J, the junction contained 3 bases not matched to a gene. Germline loops: CDR1 SGDLS, CDR2 YYNGEE. The CDR3 runs to 14 residues. This sample is part of a study of T cells after posttransplantation cyclophosphamide. Study-wide points: Recipient CMV seropositivity and CMV reactivation strongly tracked TRB clonality. Skin or GI-infiltrating T cells shared few TRB sequences with blood. Donor CD8+ memory clones often dominated recipient blood repertoires at later times.

Libraries were prepared by immunoSEQ multiplex PCR; TCRdb keeps only in-frame clonotypes and omits some of them. The sample gives about 30,000 clones, none seen only once, and the top ten clones hold approximately 2.6%. The source material was PBMCs. This sequence originates from a woman aged 60 to 75 in good health, CMV-negative, and a related stem cell transplant donor. The chain combines TRBV9 with TRBJ2-3; TRBD2 matches at 12 bases. The CDR3 DNA is TGTGCCAGCGCAACTAGCGGGGGGACAGATACGCAGTATTTT. Translated, it gives CASATSGGTDTQYF.